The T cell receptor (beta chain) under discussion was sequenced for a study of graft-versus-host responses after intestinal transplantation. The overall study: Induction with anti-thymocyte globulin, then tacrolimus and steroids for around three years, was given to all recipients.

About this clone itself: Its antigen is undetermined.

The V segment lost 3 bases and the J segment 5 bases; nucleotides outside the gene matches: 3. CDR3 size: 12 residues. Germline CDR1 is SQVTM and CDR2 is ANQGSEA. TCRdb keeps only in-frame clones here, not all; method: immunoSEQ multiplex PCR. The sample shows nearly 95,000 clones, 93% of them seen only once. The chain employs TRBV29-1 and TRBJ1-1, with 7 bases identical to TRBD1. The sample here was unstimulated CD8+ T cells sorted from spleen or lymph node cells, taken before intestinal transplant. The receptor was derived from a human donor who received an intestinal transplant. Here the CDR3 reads CSVDTGVTEAFF. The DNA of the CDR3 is TGCAGCGTTGACACAGGGGTTACTGAAGCTTTCTTT.